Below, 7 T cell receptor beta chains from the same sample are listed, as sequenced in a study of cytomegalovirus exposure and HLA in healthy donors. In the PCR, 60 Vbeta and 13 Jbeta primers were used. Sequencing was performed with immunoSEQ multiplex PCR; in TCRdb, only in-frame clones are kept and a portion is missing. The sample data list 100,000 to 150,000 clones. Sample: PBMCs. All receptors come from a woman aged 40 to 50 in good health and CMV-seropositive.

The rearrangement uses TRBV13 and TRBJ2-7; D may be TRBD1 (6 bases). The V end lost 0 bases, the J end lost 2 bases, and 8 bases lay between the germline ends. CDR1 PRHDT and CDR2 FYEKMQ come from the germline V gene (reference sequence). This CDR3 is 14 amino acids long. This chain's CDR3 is CASSLGQGAYEQYF. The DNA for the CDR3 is TGTGCCAGCAGCTTAGGACAGGGCGCCTACGAGCAGTACTTC. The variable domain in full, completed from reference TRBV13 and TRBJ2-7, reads AAGVIQSPRHLIKEKRETATLKCYPIPRHDTVYWYQQGPGQDPQFLISFYEKMQSDKGSIPDRFSAQQFSDYHSELNMSSLELGDSALYFCASSLGQGAYEQYFGPGTRLTVT.

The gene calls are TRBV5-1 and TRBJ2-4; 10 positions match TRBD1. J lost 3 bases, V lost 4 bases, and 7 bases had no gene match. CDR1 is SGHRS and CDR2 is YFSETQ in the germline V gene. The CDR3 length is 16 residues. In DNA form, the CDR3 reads TGCGCCAGCAGCCCAGGGACAGGGGTGAACAAAAACATTCAGTACTTC. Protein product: CASSPGTGVNKNIQYF.

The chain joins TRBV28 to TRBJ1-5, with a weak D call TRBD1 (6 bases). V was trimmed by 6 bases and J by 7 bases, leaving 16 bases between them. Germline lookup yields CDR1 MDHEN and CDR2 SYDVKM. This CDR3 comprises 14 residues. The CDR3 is CASSHDRLRQPQHF. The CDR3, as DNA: TGTGCCAGCAGCCACGACAGGCTCCGGCAGCCCCAGCATTTT.

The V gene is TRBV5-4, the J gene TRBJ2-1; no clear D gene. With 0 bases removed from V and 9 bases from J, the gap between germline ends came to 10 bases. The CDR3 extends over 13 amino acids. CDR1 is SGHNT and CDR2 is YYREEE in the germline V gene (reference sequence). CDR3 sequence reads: CASSLALGSEQFF. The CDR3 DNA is TGTGCCAGCAGCTTGGCCCTGGGCAGTGAGCAGTTCTTC.

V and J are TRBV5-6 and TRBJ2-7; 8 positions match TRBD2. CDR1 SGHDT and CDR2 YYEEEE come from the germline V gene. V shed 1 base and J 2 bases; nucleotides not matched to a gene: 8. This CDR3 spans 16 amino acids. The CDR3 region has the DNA TGTGCCAGCAGCTTGTTTCTGAGCGGGAGCACCTACGAGCAGTACTTC. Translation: CASSLFLSGSTYEQYF.

Here the CDR3 DNA reads TGTGCCAGCAGTTACCGCGCTGATACCTACAATGAGCAGTTCTTC. Translation gives CASSYRADTYNEQFF. The genes are TRBV6-5 and TRBJ2-1; D call uncertain. There are 15 residues in the CDR3. Trimming pared 2 bases from V and 2 bases from J, leaving 10 bases between. Germline V lookup: CDR1 MNHEY, CDR2 SVGAGI.

CDR3 DNA: TGTGCCAGCAGTGAATGGCCTAGCGGGGATTACAATGAGCAGTTCTTC. This sequence encodes CASSEWPSGDYNEQFF. The chain has TRBV2 and TRBJ2-1; 9 bases map to TRBD2. CDR3 length: 16 residues. The V gene end was trimmed by 2 bases and the J gene end by 4 bases; junction bases not matched to a gene: 6. Looked up from germline, CDR1 is SNHLY and CDR2 is FYNNEI. The full variable domain, rest sourced from reference TRBV2 and TRBJ2-1, is EPEVTQTPSHQVTQMGQEVILRCVPISNHLYFYWYRQILGQKVEFLVSFYNNEISEKSEIFDDQFSVERPDGSNFTLKIRSTKLEDSAMYFCASSEWPSGDYNEQFFGPGTRLTVL.